The source of this T cell receptor beta chain is a study of shared clonotypes between healthy human individuals. Across the whole study: Every donor yielded three CD4 naive, three CD4 memory, two CD8 naive and one CD8 memory plate. The study's findings and limits: Clonotype sharing levels among donors were expected to vary with sequencing depth.

CD45RO-negative CD8 cells positively selected for CCR7 made up the naive population, which excluded terminally differentiated effector memory CD45RA+ cells. Points on this clone: Its antigen is currently unknown.

The V gene's germline CDR1 is SGHDT and CDR2 YYEEEE. Between the trimmed V and J ends, which lost 3 bases and 3 bases, there was a span of 13 bases. The length of the CDR3 is 14 residues. Libraries were prepared by immunoSEQ multiplex PCR; TCRdb keeps only in-frame clonotypes and omits some of them. The sample includes about 2 million clones, less than 95% of them seen just once. The chain uses TRBV5-6 and TRBJ2-7; weak D call: TRBD1 (6 bases). Source material: naive CD8+ T cells sorted from blood. The receptor's source is a man aged 18 to 30 in good health. The CDR3 reads CASSSPGQHYEQYF. CDR3 nucleotides: TGTGCCAGCAGCTCACCGGGACAACACTACGAGCAGTACTTC.